This T cell receptor (beta chain) was captured by sequencing in a study of blood T cells in healthy people across ages. Overall study: The template switching approach captured approximately one barcoded beta molecule for every two T cells. Overall study results and limits: For the donors, CMV status was unknown and possibly confounded expanded clonotype changes.

A second PCR, run for about 7 to 11 cycles, used a sample-barcoded 5' primer plus a J-beta primer mix. Each CDR3 protein gets one entry after TCRdb re-called the 5' RACE reads with MiXCR. The sample yields about 1 million distinct CDR3 sequences, over 35% seen once. Each individual donor underwent a draw of approximately 9.6 milliliters of peripheral blood. Turning to this clonotype: Its antigen is undetermined.

The CDR3 is 14 residues long. The germline gives CDR1 SGHRS, CDR2 YFSETQ. V dropped 7 bases and J dropped 4 bases, with 18 bases sitting between them. This clonotype was obtained from a woman in her fifties or sixties in good health. The rearrangement joins TRBV5-1 to TRBJ2-7; D remains ambiguous. The sequenced sample was blood. This CDR3 is CASAPQATRYEQYF. The CDR3 region has the DNA TGCGCCAGCGCCCCCCAGGCGACACGGTACGAGCAGTACTTC.